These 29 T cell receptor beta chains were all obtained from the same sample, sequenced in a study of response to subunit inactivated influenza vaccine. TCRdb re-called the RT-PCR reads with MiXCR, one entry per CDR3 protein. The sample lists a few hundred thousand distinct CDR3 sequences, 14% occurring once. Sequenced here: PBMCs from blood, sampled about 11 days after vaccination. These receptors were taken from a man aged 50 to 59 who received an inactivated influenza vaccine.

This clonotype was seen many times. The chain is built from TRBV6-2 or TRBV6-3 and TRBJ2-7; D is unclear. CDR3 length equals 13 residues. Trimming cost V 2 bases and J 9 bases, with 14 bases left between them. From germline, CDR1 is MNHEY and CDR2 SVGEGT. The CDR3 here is CASSYRTPPWQYF. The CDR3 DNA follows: TGTGCCAGCAGTTACCGGACCCCACCGTGGCAGTACTTC.

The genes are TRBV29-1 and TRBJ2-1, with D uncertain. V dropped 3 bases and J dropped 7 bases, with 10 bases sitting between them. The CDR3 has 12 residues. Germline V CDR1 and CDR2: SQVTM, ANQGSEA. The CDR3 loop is CSVDQTRNEQFF. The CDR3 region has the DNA TGCAGCGTTGACCAAACGCGAAATGAGCAGTTCTTC.

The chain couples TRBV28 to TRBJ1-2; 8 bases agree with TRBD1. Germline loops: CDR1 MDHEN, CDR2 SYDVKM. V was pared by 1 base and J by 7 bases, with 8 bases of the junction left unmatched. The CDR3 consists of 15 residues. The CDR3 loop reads CASSLYQGAYAGYTF. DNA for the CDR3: TGTGCCAGCAGTTTATATCAGGGGGCCTATGCTGGCTACACCTTC.

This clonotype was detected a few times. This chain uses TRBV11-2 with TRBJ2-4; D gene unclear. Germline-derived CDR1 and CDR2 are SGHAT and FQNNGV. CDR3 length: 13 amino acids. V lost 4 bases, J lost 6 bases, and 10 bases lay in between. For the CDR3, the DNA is TGTGCCAGCAGCTCAAGCCCGGGAAACATTCAGTACTTC. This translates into CASSSSPGNIQYF.

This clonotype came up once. The CDR3 DNA follows: TGTGCCAGCAGTTACTTCCTGCCCAGGGGAACCGGGGAGCTGTTTTTT. Its protein product is CASSYFLPRGTGELFF. This sequence joins TRBV6-2 or TRBV6-3 and TRBJ2-2, with a weak D call TRBD1 (6 bases). This CDR3 has 16 amino acids. Trimming pared 1 base from V and 5 bases from J, leaving 14 bases between. Per germline, CDR1 MNHEY and CDR2 SVGEGT.

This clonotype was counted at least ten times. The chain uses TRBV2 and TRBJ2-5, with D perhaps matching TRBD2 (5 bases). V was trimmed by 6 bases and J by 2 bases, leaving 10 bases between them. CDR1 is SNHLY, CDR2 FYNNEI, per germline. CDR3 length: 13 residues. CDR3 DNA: TGTGCCAGCAGCGGGGTCCCGCAAGAGACCCAGTACTTC. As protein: CASSGVPQETQYF.

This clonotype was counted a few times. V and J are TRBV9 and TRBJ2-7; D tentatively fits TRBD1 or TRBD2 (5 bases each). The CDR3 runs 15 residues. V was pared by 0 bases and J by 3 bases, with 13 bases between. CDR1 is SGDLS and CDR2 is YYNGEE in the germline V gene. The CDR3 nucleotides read TGTGCCAGCAGCGTAGCTCCAGGGAGCAACTACGAGCAGTACTTC. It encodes CASSVAPGSNYEQYF. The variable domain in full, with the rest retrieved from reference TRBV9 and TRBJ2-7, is DSGVTQTPKHLITATGQRVTLRCSPRSGDLSVYWYQQSLDQGLQFLIQYYNGEERAKGNILERFSAQQFPDLHSELNLSSLELGDSALYFCASSVAPGSNYEQYFGPGTRLTVT.

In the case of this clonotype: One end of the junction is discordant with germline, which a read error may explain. CDR3 nucleotides: TGCAGTGCTAGCTTTCGCGGGATCCAAAACTCTGGCTACACCTTC. Translation: CSASFRGIQNSGYTF. V and J are TRBV20-1 and TRBJ1-2; D not resolved. The CDR3 contains 15 residues. The germline V gene has CDR1 DFQATT and CDR2 SNEGSKA (reference sequence).

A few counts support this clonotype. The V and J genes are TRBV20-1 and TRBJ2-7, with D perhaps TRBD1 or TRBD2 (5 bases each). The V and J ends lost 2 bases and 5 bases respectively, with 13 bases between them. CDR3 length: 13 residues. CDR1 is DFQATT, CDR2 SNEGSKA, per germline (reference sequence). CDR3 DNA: TGCAGTGCTAGAAGGGCAGGGACCGACGAGCAGTACTTC. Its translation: CSARRAGTDEQYF.

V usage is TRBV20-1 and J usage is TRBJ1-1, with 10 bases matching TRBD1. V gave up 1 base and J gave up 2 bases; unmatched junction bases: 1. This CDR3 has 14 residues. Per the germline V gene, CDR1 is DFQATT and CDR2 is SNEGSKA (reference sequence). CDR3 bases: TGCAGTGCTAGAGGGGACAGGGGCAACACTGAAGCTTTCTTT. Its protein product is CSARGDRGNTEAFF.

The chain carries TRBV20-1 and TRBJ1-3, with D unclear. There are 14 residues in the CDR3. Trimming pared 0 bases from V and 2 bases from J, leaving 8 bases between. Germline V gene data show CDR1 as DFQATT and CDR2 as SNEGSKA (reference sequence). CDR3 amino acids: CSARDHGAGNTIYF. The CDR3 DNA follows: TGCAGTGCTAGAGATCACGGGGCTGGAAACACCATATATTTT.

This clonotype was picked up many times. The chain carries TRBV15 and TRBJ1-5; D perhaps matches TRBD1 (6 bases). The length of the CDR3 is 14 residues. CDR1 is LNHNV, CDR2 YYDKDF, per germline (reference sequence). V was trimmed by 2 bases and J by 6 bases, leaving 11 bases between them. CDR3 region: CATSRQGLVQPQHF. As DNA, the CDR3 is TGTGCCACCAGCAGACAGGGGTTGGTTCAGCCCCAGCATTTT. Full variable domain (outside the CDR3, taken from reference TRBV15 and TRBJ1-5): DAMVIQNPRYQVTQFGKPVTLSCSQTLNHNVMYWYQQKSSQAPKLLFHYYDKDFNNEADTPDNFQSRRPNTSFCFLDIRSPGLGDTAMYLCATSRQGLVQPQHFGDGTRLSIL.

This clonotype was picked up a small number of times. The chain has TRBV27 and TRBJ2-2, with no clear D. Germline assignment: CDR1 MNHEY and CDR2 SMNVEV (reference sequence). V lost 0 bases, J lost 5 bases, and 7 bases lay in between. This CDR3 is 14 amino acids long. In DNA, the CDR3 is TGTGCCAGCAGTTTATCCTTGGGGACCGGGGAGCTGTTTTTT. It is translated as CASSLSLGTGELFF.

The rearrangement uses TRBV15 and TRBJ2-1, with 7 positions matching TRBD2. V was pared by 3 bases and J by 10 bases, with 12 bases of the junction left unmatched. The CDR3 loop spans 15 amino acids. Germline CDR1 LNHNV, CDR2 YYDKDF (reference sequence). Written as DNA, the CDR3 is TGTGCCACCAGCAGGGGCGGGCAGGGAGGGAAGGAGCAGTTCTTC. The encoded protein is CATSRGGQGGKEQFF.

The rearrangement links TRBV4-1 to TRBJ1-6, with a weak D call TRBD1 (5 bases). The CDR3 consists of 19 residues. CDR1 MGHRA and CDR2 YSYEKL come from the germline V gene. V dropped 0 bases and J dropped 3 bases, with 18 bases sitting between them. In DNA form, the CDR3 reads TGCGCCAGCAGCCAAGAGTTATCGGTCGGGGCGGACTATAATTCACCCCTCCACTTT. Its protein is CASSQELSVGADYNSPLHF.

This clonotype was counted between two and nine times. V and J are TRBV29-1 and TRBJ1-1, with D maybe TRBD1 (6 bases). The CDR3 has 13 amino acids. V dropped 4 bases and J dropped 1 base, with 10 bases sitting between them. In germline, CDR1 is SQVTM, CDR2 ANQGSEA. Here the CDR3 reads CSVVGARNTEAFF. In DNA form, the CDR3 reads TGCAGCGTTGTGGGGGCGCGGAACACTGAAGCTTTCTTT.

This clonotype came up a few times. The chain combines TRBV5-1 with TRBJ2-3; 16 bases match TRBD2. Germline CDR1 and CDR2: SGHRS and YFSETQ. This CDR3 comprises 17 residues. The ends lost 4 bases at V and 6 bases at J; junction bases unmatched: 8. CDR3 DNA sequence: TGCGCCAGCAGCGCGGGACTAGCGGGGGGGCAGCATGATACGCAGTATTTT. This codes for CASSAGLAGGQHDTQYF.

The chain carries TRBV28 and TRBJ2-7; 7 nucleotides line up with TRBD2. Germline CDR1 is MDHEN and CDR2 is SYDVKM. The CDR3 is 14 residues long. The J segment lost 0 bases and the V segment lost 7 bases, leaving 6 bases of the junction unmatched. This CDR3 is CASTLSGTSYEQYF. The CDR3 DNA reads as TGTGCCAGCACCCTAAGCGGGACCTCCTACGAGCAGTACTTC.

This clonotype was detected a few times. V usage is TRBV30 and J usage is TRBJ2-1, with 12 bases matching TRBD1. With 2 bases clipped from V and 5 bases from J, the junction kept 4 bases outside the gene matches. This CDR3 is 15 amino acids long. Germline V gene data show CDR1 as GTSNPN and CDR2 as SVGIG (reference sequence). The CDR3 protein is CAWSSGTGGHNEQFF. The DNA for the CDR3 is TGTGCCTGGAGTTCCGGGACAGGGGGCCACAATGAGCAGTTCTTC.

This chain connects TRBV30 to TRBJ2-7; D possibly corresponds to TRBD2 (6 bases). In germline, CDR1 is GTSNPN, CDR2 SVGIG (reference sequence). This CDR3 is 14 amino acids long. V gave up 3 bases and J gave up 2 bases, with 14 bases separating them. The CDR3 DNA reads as TGTGCCTGGAGCGGGACTCTGAGGCCCTACGAGCAGTACTTC. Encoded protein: CAWSGTLRPYEQYF. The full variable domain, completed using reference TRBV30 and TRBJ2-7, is SQTIHQWPATLVQPVGSPLSLECTVEGTSNPNLYWYRQAAGRGLQLLFYSVGIGQISSEVPQNLSASRPQDRQFILSSKKLLLSDSGFYLCAWSGTLRPYEQYFGPGTRLTVT.

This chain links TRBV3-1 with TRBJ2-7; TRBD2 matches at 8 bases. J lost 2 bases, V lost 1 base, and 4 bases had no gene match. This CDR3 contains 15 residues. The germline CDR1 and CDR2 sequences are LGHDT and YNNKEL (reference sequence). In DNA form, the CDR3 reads TGTGCCAGCAGCCAAGCCGGGGGACTAGCCTACGAGCAGTACTTC. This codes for CASSQAGGLAYEQYF.

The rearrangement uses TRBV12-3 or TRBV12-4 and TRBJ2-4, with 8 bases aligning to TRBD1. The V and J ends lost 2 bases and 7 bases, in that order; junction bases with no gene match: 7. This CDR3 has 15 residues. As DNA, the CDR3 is TGTGCCAGCAGTTTAAGGCAGGGGGCTGTTAACATTCAGTACTTC. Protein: CASSLRQGAVNIQYF.

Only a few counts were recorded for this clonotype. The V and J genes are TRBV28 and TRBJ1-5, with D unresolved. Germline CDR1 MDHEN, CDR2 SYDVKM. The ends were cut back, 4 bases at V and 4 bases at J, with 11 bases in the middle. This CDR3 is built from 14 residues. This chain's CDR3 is CASSSRGLNQPQHF. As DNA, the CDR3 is TGTGCCAGCAGTTCTAGAGGGTTAAATCAGCCCCAGCATTTT.

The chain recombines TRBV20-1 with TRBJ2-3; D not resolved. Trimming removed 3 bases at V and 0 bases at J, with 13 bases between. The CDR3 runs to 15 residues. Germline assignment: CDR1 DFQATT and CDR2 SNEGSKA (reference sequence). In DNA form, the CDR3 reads TGCAGTGCTAGGACTCTCGGGTTTAGCACAGATACGCAGTATTTT. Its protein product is CSARTLGFSTDTQYF.

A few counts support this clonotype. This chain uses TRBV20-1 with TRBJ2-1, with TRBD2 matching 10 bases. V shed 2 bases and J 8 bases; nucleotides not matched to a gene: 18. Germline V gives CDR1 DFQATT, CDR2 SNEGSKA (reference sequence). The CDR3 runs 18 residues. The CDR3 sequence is CSARQGLKAGGFSHEQFF. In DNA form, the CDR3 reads TGCAGTGCTAGACAGGGGTTAAAAGCGGGAGGGTTCAGCCATGAGCAGTTCTTC.

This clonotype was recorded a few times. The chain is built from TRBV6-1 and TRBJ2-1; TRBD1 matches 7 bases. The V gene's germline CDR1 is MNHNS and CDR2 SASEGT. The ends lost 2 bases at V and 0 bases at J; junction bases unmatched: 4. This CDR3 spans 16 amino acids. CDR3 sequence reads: CASSEYYRGSYNEQFF. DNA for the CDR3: TGTGCCAGCAGTGAATATTACAGGGGCTCCTACAATGAGCAGTTCTTC.

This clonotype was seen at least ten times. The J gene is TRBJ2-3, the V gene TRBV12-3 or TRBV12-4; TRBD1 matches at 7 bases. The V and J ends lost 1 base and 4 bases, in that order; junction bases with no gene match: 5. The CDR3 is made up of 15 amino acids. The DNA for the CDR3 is TGTGCCAGCAGTTTAGAGACAGGGTCCCCAGATACGCAGTATTTT. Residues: CASSLETGSPDTQYF.

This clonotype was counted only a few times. Here the CDR3 reads CASSNDRGWETQYF. The DNA for the CDR3 is TGTGCCAGCAGCAACGACAGGGGCTGGGAGACCCAGTACTTC. This chain links TRBV12-3 or TRBV12-4 with TRBJ2-5; TRBD1 matches at 8 bases. This CDR3 contains 14 residues. J lost 5 bases, V lost 6 bases, and 8 bases had no gene match.

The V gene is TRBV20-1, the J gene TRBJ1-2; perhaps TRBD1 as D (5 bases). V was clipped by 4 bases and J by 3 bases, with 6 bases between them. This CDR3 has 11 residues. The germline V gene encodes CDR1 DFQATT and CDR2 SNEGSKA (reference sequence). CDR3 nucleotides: TGCAGTGCTAAAGGGGACTATGGCTACACCTTC. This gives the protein CSAKGDYGYTF.